The rows below give T cell receptor beta chains drawn from one sample of a study of shared clonotypes between healthy human individuals. Libraries were prepared by immunoSEQ multiplex PCR; TCRdb keeps only in-frame clonotypes and omits some of them. This sample has hundreds of thousands of clones, with around 78% found just once. Sequenced: memory CD4+ T cells sorted from blood. These receptor sequences come from a woman aged 25 to 45 in good health. The CDR3 runs from the conserved cysteine through the conserved F or W. D genes are given only for firm matches. Clone sizes are given selectively: once, few, many, or a class where the clone is expanded.

CDR3 DNA: TGTGCCACCCTCGGGACAGCGAACACCGGGGAGCTGTTTTTT; CDR3 protein: CATLGTANTGELFF; D gene: TRBD1; J gene: TRBJ2-2; V gene: TRBV6-1; clone size: .
CDR3 DNA: TGCAGCGTTGGGGGGGTTGCCCGCCGGGACAATGAGCAGTTCTTC; CDR3 protein: CSVGGVARRDNEQFF; D gene: .; J gene: TRBJ2-1; V gene: TRBV29-1; clone size: .
CDR3 DNA: TGTGCCAGTAGTATCGGTAGGCACCCCCCGGGGACCCAGTACTTC; CDR3 protein: CASSIGRHPPGTQYF; D gene: .; J gene: TRBJ2-5; V gene: TRBV19; clone size: .
CDR3 DNA: TGTGCCAGCCCAAAAGCGGGAGGGTACAATGAGCAGTTCTTC; CDR3 protein: CASPKAGGYNEQFF; D gene: TRBD2; J gene: TRBJ2-1; V gene: TRBV27; clone size: .
CDR3 DNA: TGTGCCAGCAGCCCTCCCAGTGTAGCCAAAAACATTCAGTACTTC; CDR3 protein: CASSPPSVAKNIQYF; D gene: .; J gene: TRBJ2-4; V gene: TRBV28; clone size: .
CDR3 DNA: TGTGCCAGCAGTCTCCGGGACGGCTATGGCTACACCTTC; CDR3 protein: CASSLRDGYGYTF; D gene: .; J gene: TRBJ1-2; V gene: TRBV6-6; clone size: .
CDR3 DNA: TGTGCCAGCAGTGGCGGGCGGGACGACAATCAGCCCCAGCATTTT; CDR3 protein: CASSGGRDDNQPQHF; D gene: .; J gene: TRBJ1-5; V gene: TRBV2; clone size: .
CDR3 DNA: TGCGCCAGCAGCCAAGCACGTGGTACTAGCGGGGGAAACAATGAGCAGTTCTTC; CDR3 protein: CASSQARGTSGGNNEQFF; D gene: TRBD2; J gene: TRBJ2-1; V gene: TRBV4-1; clone size: once
CDR3 DNA: TGCGCCAGCAGCTTTGGGAGCGGGGGAATCTCCTACAATGAGCAGTTCTTC; CDR3 protein: CASSFGSGGISYNEQFF; D gene: TRBD2; J gene: TRBJ2-1; V gene: TRBV5-1; clone size: few
CDR3 DNA: TGCGCCAGCAGCTTGGAAGGGGTGGGGAACCAAGAGACCCAGTACTTC; CDR3 protein: CASSLEGVGNQETQYF; D gene: .; J gene: TRBJ2-5; V gene: TRBV5-1; clone size: .
CDR3 DNA: TGTGCCCTAGGGGGCTCTGGGGCCAACGTCCTGACTTTC; CDR3 protein: CALGGSGANVLTF; D gene: .; J gene: TRBJ2-6; V gene: TRBV7-9; clone size: .
CDR3 DNA: TGTGCCAGCAGAACTGGGGGTGGGCCTGGCTACACCTTC; CDR3 protein: CASRTGGGPGYTF; D gene: .; J gene: TRBJ1-2; V gene: TRBV28; clone size: few
CDR3 DNA: TGTGCCAGCAGTACCTATAGCAATCAGCCCCAGCATTTT; CDR3 protein: CASSTYSNQPQHF; D gene: .; J gene: TRBJ1-5; V gene: TRBV2; clone size: .
CDR3 DNA: TGTGCCAGCAGTGTATCAGGGCACCAAGAGACCCAGTACTTC; CDR3 protein: CASSVSGHQETQYF; D gene: .; J gene: TRBJ2-5; V gene: TRBV25-1; clone size: .
CDR3 DNA: TGTGCCAGCAACAGGGAAACAGATACGCAGTATTTT; CDR3 protein: CASNRETDTQYF; D gene: .; J gene: TRBJ2-3; V gene: TRBV6-1; clone size: .
CDR3 DNA: TGTGCCAGTAGTGATGGCGTTTTGAAAAAAGAGACCCAGTACTTC; CDR3 protein: CASSDGVLKKETQYF; D gene: .; J gene: TRBJ2-5; V gene: TRBV19; clone size: few
CDR3 DNA: TGTGCCAGCACCAGCGGCAAAGCTTTCTTT; CDR3 protein: CASTSGKAFF; D gene: .; J gene: TRBJ1-1; V gene: TRBV28; clone size: .
CDR3 DNA: TGTGCCAGCAGCTTGGGGGGGGCCGAGCTAAACTATGGCTACACCTTC; CDR3 protein: CASSLGGAELNYGYTF; D gene: .; J gene: TRBJ1-2; V gene: TRBV5-4; clone size: .
CDR3 DNA: TGTGCCAGCAGCTTATCTAGGAACACTGAAGCTTTCTTT; CDR3 protein: CASSLSRNTEAFF; D gene: .; J gene: TRBJ1-1; V gene: TRBV7-7; clone size: once
CDR3 DNA: TGCGCCAGCAGCCAGCGGGGGACCGCTGGGTCGGAGCTGTTTTTT; CDR3 protein: CASSQRGTAGSELFF; D gene: TRBD2; J gene: TRBJ2-2; V gene: TRBV4-1; clone size: few